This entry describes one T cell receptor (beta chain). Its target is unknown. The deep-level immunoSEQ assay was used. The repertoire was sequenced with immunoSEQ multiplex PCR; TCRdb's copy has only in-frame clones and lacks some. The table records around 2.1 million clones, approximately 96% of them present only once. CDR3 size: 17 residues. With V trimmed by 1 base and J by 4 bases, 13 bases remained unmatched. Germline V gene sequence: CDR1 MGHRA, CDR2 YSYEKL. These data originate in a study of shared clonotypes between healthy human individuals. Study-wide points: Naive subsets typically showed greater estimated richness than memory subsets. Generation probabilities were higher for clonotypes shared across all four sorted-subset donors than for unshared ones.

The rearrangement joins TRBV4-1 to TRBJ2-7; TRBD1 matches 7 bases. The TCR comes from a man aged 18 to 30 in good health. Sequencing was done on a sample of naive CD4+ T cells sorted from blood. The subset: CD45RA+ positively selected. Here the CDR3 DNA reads TGCGCCAGCAGCCAAGCCTCGACAGGGCCCACTATATACGAGCAGTACTTC. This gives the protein CASSQASTGPTIYEQYF.